This is a list of T cell receptor beta chains from one sample in a study of beta chain features in type 1 diabetes. The data were produced by immunoSEQ multiplex PCR, yet TCRdb's version contains in-frame clones alone and is incomplete. The sample gives hundreds of thousands of clones, over 12% of which show up once; 0.035% to 0.045% is in the top ten. The sample consisted of naive CD4+ T cells from blood. The source is a man between 18 and 35 years old with type 1 diabetes. CDR3s include the opening cysteine and the closing phenylalanine or tryptophan. The order of the fields is J gene, D gene, clone size, V gene, CDR3 protein, CDR3 DNA. A D gene is named only where the DNA matches it firmly. The size entry is marked missing in some rows and otherwise reads once, few, many or a size class.

j_call: TRBJ2-7; d_call: -; clone_size: -; v_call: TRBV28; cdr3_aa: CASSGPLTGPSYEQYF; cdr3_nt: TGTGCCAGCTCCGGACCACTCACAGGGCCCTCCTACGAGCAGTACTTC
j_call: TRBJ2-1; d_call: -; clone_size: few; v_call: TRBV5-1; cdr3_aa: CASSLQNTGNNEQFF; cdr3_nt: TGCGCCAGCAGCTTACAAAATACAGGGAACAATGAGCAGTTCTTC
j_call: TRBJ2-7; d_call: -; clone_size: few; v_call: TRBV6-5; cdr3_aa: CASTRLGGYEQYF; cdr3_nt: TGTGCCAGCACCCGCTTGGGGGGCTACGAGCAGTACTTC
j_call: TRBJ1-1; d_call: -; clone_size: -; v_call: TRBV2; cdr3_aa: CASSERTVNTEAFF; cdr3_nt: TGTGCCAGCAGTGAAAGGACAGTGAACACTGAAGCTTTCTTT
j_call: TRBJ2-7; d_call: TRBD1; clone_size: few; v_call: TRBV10-3; cdr3_aa: CAALGQGGAEQYF; cdr3_nt: TGTGCCGCCCTTGGACAGGGTGGGGCCGAGCAGTACTTC
j_call: TRBJ2-7; d_call: TRBD2; clone_size: -; v_call: TRBV4-3; cdr3_aa: CASSQSGLGVHEQYF; cdr3_nt: TGCGCCAGCAGCCAATCGGGACTAGGGGTCCACGAGCAGTACTTC
j_call: TRBJ2-3; d_call: -; clone_size: few; v_call: TRBV6-5; cdr3_aa: CASSYSRGVMVTQYF; cdr3_nt: TGTGCCAGCAGTTACTCGAGAGGAGTAATGGTGACGCAGTATTTT
j_call: TRBJ1-5; d_call: -; clone_size: few; v_call: TRBV6-6; cdr3_aa: CASSYGDNQPQHF; cdr3_nt: TGTGCCAGCAGTTACGGGGATAACCAGCCCCAGCATTTT
j_call: TRBJ2-1; d_call: -; clone_size: -; v_call: TRBV28; cdr3_aa: CASSLYREGTNEQFF; cdr3_nt: TGTGCCAGCAGTTTATACAGAGAAGGTACCAATGAGCAGTTCTTC
j_call: TRBJ1-6; d_call: TRBD1; clone_size: few; v_call: TRBV9; cdr3_aa: CASSGQGGNHNSPLHF; cdr3_nt: TGTGCCAGCAGTGGACAGGGAGGGAATCATAATTCACCCCTCCACTTT
j_call: TRBJ2-2; d_call: TRBD2; clone_size: -; v_call: TRBV9; cdr3_aa: CASSLVTSGRAAGELFF; cdr3_nt: TGTGCCAGCAGCCTCGTGACTAGCGGGAGGGCCGCCGGGGAGCTGTTTTTT
j_call: TRBJ1-4; d_call: -; clone_size: -; v_call: TRBV7-9; cdr3_aa: CASSSYEKLFF; cdr3_nt: TGTGCCAGCAGTTCGTATGAAAAACTGTTTTTT
j_call: TRBJ2-2; d_call: -; clone_size: -; v_call: TRBV23-1; cdr3_aa: CASSQSKRVWGRQNTGELFF; cdr3_nt: TGCGCCAGCAGTCAATCTAAAAGGGTGTGGGGACGGCAAAACACCGGGGAGCTGTTTTTT
j_call: TRBJ1-6; d_call: -; clone_size: -; v_call: TRBV9; cdr3_aa: CASSVGHGGSYNSPLHF; cdr3_nt: TGTGCCAGCAGCGTAGGTCATGGGGGCTCCTATAATTCACCCCTCCACTTT
j_call: TRBJ2-3; d_call: -; clone_size: -; v_call: TRBV7-7; cdr3_aa: CASSLGQGWSNTQYF; cdr3_nt: TGTGCTAGCAGCCTCGGGCAGGGGTGGTCGAATACGCAGTATTTT
j_call: TRBJ2-1; d_call: -; clone_size: -; v_call: TRBV7-2; cdr3_aa: CASSRDQYNEQFF; cdr3_nt: TGTGCCAGCAGCCGGGACCAGTACAATGAGCAGTTCTTC
j_call: TRBJ2-1; d_call: -; clone_size: -; v_call: TRBV30; cdr3_aa: CAWSPTEGNEQFF; cdr3_nt: TGTGCCTGGAGTCCCACCGAGGGGAATGAGCAGTTCTTC
j_call: TRBJ2-1; d_call: -; clone_size: -; v_call: TRBV4-2; cdr3_aa: CASSPKDYNEQFF; cdr3_nt: TGTGCCAGCAGCCCTAAGGACTACAATGAGCAGTTCTTC
j_call: TRBJ1-1; d_call: -; clone_size: -; v_call: TRBV5-1; cdr3_aa: CASSLTAENTEAFF; cdr3_nt: TGCGCCAGCAGCTTGACGGCTGAGAACACTGAAGCTTTCTTT
j_call: TRBJ1-5; d_call: -; clone_size: -; v_call: TRBV2; cdr3_aa: CASPGGLHSNQPQHF; cdr3_nt: TGTGCCAGCCCAGGAGGACTACATAGCAATCAGCCCCAGCATTTT
j_call: TRBJ2-5; d_call: -; clone_size: -; v_call: TRBV4-1; cdr3_aa: CASSQRGGIQETQYF; cdr3_nt: TGCGCCAGCAGCCAACGCGGTGGGATCCAAGAGACCCAGTACTTC
j_call: TRBJ1-3; d_call: -; clone_size: -; v_call: TRBV9; cdr3_aa: CASSVAPVTGSGNTIYF; cdr3_nt: TGTGCCAGCAGCGTAGCCCCCGTAACAGGCTCTGGAAACACCATATATTTT
j_call: TRBJ2-3; d_call: -; clone_size: few; v_call: TRBV21-1; cdr3_aa: CASSPRCTDTQYF; cdr3_nt: TGTGCCAGCAGCCCCCGGTGCACAGATACGCAGTATTTT
j_call: TRBJ2-3; d_call: -; clone_size: -; v_call: TRBV5-1; cdr3_aa: CASSLARADTQYF; cdr3_nt: TGCGCCAGCAGCTTGGCCCGAGCAGATACGCAGTATTTT
j_call: TRBJ1-5; d_call: TRBD1; clone_size: -; v_call: TRBV18; cdr3_aa: CASSLEAGGNQPQHF; cdr3_nt: TGTGCCAGCTCATTGGAGGCAGGGGGGAATCAGCCCCAGCATTTT
j_call: TRBJ2-1; d_call: TRBD2; clone_size: -; v_call: TRBV5-1; cdr3_aa: CASSLAGTGGPNREQFF; cdr3_nt: TGCGCCAGCAGCTTGGCGGGGACGGGAGGGCCCAATCGTGAGCAGTTCTTC
j_call: TRBJ2-5; d_call: -; clone_size: few; v_call: TRBV7-2; cdr3_aa: CASSMDRQETQYF; cdr3_nt: TGTGCCAGCAGCATGGACAGACAAGAGACCCAGTACTTC
j_call: TRBJ2-3; d_call: TRBD1; clone_size: few; v_call: TRBV7-2; cdr3_aa: CASSPGDREDTQYF; cdr3_nt: TGTGCCAGCAGCCCCGGGGACAGGGAAGATACGCAGTATTTT
j_call: TRBJ2-2; d_call: -; clone_size: -; v_call: TRBV5-1; cdr3_aa: CASSISRAGRSGGELFF; cdr3_nt: TGCGCCAGCAGTATTTCCAGGGCCGGTAGGAGCGGCGGGGAGCTGTTTTTT
j_call: TRBJ2-1; d_call: TRBD2; clone_size: -; v_call: TRBV27; cdr3_aa: CASSLIPSGAYYNEQFF; cdr3_nt: TGTGCCAGCAGTTTAATTCCTAGCGGCGCATATTACAATGAGCAGTTCTTC
j_call: TRBJ1-6; d_call: -; clone_size: few; v_call: TRBV6-5; cdr3_aa: CASGVGGIWNSPLHF; cdr3_nt: TGTGCCAGCGGTGTCGGGGGGATTTGGAATTCACCCCTCCACTTT
j_call: TRBJ2-1; d_call: TRBD2; clone_size: few; v_call: TRBV7-2; cdr3_aa: CASSLGLAGADEQFF; cdr3_nt: TGTGCCAGCAGCTTAGGCCTAGCGGGAGCCGATGAGCAGTTCTTC